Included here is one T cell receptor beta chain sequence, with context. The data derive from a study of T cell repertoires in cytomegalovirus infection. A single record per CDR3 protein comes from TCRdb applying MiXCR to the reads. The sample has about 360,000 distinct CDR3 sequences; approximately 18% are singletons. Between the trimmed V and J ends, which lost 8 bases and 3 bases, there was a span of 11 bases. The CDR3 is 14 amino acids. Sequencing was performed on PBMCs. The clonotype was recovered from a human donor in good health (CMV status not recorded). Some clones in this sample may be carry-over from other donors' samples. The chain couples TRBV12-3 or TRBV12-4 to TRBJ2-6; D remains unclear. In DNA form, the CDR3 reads TGTGCCAGCGGGCAGACTGGTGGGGCCAACGTCCTGACTTTC. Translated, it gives CASGQTGGANVLTF.